The entry below gives a single T cell receptor (beta chain) sequence along with its context. The antigen is unknown. J gave up 6 bases and V 0 bases, and 7 bases lay outside the gene matches. The germline V gene encodes CDR1 DFQATT and CDR2 SNEGSKA (reference sequence). This CDR3 region has 15 residues. Each CDR3 protein is one row after TCRdb ran MiXCR on the RT-PCR reads. The data show hundreds of thousands of distinct CDR3 sequences, less than 20% seen once. The data stem from a study of response to subunit inactivated influenza vaccine. Findings and caveats of the study: Each seasonal influenza vaccination, the authors suggested, recruits few new T cells.

Sequences were derived from PBMCs from blood, sampled 12 days after vaccination. The source of this sequence is a man aged 45-65 years who received an inactivated influenza vaccine. V is TRBV20-1 and J is TRBJ1-2, with 10 nucleotides matching TRBD1. The CDR3 sequence is CSARDTTGGWDGYTF. The CDR3 DNA follows: TGCAGTGCTAGAGATACGACAGGGGGCTGGGATGGCTACACCTTC.